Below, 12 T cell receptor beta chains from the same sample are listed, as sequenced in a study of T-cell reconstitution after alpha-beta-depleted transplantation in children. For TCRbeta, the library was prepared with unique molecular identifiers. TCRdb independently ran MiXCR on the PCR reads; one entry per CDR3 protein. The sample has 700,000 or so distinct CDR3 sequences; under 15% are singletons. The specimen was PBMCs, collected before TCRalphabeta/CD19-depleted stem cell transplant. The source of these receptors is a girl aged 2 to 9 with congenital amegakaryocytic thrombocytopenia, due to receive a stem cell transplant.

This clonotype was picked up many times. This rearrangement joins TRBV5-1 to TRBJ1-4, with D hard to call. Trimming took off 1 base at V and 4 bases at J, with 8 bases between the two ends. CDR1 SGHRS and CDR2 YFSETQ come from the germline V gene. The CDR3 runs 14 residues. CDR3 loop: CASSLSRSNEKLFF. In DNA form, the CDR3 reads TGCGCCAGCAGCTTGAGCAGGAGTAATGAAAAACTGTTTTTT. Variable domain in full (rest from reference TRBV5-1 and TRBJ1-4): KAGVTQTPRYLIKTRGQQVTLSCSPISGHRSVSWYQQTPGQGLQFLFEYFSETQRNKGNFPGRFSGRQFSNSRSEMNVSTLELGDSALYLCASSLSRSNEKLFFGSGTQLSVL.

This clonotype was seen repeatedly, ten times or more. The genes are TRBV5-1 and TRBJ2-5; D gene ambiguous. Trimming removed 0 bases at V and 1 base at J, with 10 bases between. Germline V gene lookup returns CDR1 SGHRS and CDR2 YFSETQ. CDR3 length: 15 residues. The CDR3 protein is CASSLGYEFQETQYF. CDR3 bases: TGCGCCAGCAGCTTGGGGTACGAATTCCAAGAGACCCAGTACTTC.

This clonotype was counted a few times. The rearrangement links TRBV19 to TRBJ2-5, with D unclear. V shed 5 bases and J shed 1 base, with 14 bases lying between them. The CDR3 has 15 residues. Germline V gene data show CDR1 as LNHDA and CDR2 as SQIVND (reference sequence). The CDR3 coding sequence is TGTGCCAGTAGTCCCGGATTGATGGCCCAAGAGACCCAGTACTTC. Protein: CASSPGLMAQETQYF.

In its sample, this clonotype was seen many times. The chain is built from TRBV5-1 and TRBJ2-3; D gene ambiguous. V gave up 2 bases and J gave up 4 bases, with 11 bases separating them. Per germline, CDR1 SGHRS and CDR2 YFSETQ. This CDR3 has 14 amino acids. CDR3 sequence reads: CASSFEVSADTQYF. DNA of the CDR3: TGCGCCAGCAGCTTCGAGGTTTCGGCAGATACGCAGTATTTT.

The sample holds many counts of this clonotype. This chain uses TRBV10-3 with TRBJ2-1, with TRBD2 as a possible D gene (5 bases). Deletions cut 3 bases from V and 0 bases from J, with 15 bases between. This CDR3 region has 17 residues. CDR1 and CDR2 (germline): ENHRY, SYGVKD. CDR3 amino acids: CAISEREFDRSYNEQFF. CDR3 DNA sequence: TGTGCCATCAGTGAACGGGAATTTGACCGCTCCTACAATGAGCAGTTCTTC.

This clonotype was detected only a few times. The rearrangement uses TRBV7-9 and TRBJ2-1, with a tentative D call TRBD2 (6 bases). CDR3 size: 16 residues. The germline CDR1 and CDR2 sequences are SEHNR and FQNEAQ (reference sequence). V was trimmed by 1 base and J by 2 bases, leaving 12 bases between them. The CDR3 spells CASSLGPASAYNEQFF. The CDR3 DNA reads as TGTGCCAGCAGCTTAGGCCCCGCTAGCGCCTACAATGAGCAGTTCTTC.

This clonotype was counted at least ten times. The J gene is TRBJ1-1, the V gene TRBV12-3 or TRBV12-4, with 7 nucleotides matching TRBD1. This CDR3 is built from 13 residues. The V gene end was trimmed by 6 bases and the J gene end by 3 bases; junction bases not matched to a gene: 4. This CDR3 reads CASSADRDTEAFF. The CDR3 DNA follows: TGTGCCAGCAGCGCCGACAGGGACACTGAAGCTTTCTTT.

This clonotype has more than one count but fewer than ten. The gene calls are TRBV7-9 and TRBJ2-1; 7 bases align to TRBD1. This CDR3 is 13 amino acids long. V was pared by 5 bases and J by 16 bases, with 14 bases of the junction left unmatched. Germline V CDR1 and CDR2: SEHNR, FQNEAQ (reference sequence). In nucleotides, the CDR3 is TGTGCCAGCAGCGCAAACAGGGGAGAGACGGTTTTCTTC. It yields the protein CASSANRGETVFF.

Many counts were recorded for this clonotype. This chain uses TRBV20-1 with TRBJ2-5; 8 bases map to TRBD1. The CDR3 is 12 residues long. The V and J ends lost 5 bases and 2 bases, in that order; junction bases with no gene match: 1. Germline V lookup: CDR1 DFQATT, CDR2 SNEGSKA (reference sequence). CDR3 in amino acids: CSAYRGQETQYF. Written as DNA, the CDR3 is TGCAGTGCTTACAGGGGGCAAGAGACCCAGTACTTC.

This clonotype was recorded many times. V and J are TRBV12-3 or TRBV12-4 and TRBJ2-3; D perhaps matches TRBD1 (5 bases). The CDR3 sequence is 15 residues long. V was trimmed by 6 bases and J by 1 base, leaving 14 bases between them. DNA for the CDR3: TGTGCCAGCAGACCCTCGTGGGGCGGCACAGATACGCAGTATTTT. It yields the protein CASRPSWGGTDTQYF.

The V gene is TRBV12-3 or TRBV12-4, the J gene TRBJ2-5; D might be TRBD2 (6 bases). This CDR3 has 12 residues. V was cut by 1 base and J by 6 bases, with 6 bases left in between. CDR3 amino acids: CASSLGGKTQYF. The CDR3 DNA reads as TGTGCCAGCAGTTTAGGCGGGAAGACCCAGTACTTC.

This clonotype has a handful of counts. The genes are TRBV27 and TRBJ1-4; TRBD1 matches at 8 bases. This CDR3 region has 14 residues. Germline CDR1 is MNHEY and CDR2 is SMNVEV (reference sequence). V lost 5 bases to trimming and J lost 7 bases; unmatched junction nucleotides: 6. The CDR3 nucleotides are TGTGCCAGCAGTCCGACAGGGGAGGGTGAAAAACTGTTTTTT. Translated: CASSPTGEGEKLFF.